The rows below give T cell receptor beta chains drawn from one sample of a study of metastatic and nonmetastatic thyroid tumors. TCRdb reanalyzed the PCR reads with MiXCR. This sample has about 82,000 clones; around 13% occur once, and the top ten carry 8.5% to 10%. Specimen: tumor tissue. The receptors here all came from a female donor with papillary thyroid cancer or a benign thyroid nodule (not recorded which). Some clones in this sample may be carry-over from other donors' samples. Each CDR3 is given with its conserved first and last residue. The D gene is left open where the match is weak. The listing skips clone size in some rows; elsewhere it reads once, few, many or a size class.

TRBV20-1,TRBJ1-1,NA,many,TGCAGTGCTAGAGAAGGGAGCACTGAAGCTTTCTTT,CSAREGSTEAFF
TRBV5-1,TRBJ1-2,NA,many,TGCGCCAGCAGCGGGGCGGGGGGCTATGGCTACACCTTC,CASSGAGGYGYTF
TRBV24-1,TRBJ2-1,NA,many,TGTGCCACCAGCGCCCTTCGGGGCTCCTACAATGAGCAGTTCTTC,CATSALRGSYNEQFF
TRBV6-5,TRBJ2-1,TRBD2,NA,TGTGCCAGCAGTTATTCGAGAGGCGGGAGGTACAATGAGCAGTTCTTC,CASSYSRGGRYNEQFF
TRBV7-6,TRBJ1-4,NA,few,TGTGCCAGCAGCGCTAAGGCGAGTGGTCCGGTTGAAAAACTGTTTTTT,CASSAKASGPVEKLFF
TRBV19,TRBJ2-1,NA,NA,TGTGCCAGTAGCAAACTAGCAAGCGATGAGCAGTTCTTC,CASSKLASDEQFF
TRBV19,TRBJ2-6,NA,NA,TGTGCCAGAACAATCCCACAGGGTAGGACTGGGGCCAACGTCCTGACTTTC,CARTIPQGRTGANVLTF
TRBV7-6,TRBJ2-5,TRBD1,many,TGTGCCAGCAGCTCAGGGGGCGGAGAGACCCAGTACTTC,CASSSGGGETQYF
TRBV19,TRBJ2-7,TRBD1,many,TGTGCCAGTAGTAATCAGGGGGCGAGGGGCGTCTACGAGCAGTACTTC,CASSNQGARGVYEQYF
TRBV2,TRBJ2-7,NA,many,TGTGCCAGCAGAGCTGCCGCGGTCCGTTCCTACGAGCAGTACTTC,CASRAAAVRSYEQYF
TRBV4-1,TRBJ1-2,TRBD1,many,TGCGCCAGCAGCCCGCCGGACAGGATTAACTATGGCTACACCTTC,CASSPPDRINYGYTF
TRBV12-3/TRBV12-4,TRBJ1-4,NA,many,TGTGCCAGCAGTTTTGTTGGGCAGAATGAAAAACTGTTTTTT,CASSFVGQNEKLFF
TRBV6-1,TRBJ1-1,NA,many,TGTGCCAGCAACAGGGTGAACACTGAAGCTTTCTTT,CASNRVNTEAFF
TRBV19,TRBJ2-6,TRBD1,many,TGTGCCAGTAGTATCCTTACGGGACAGGGGGTCAGGCTTGGGGCCAACGTCCTGACTTTC,CASSILTGQGVRLGANVLTF
TRBV4-2,TRBJ2-7,NA,many,TGTGCCAGCAGCCAACCGGGACTGGGCTCCTACGAGCAGTACTTC,CASSQPGLGSYEQYF
TRBV6-2/TRBV6-3,TRBJ2-7,TRBD1,many,TGTGCCAGCAGTTACTCCCTCTGGACAGGGGGCTACTCCTACGAGCAGTACTTC,CASSYSLWTGGYSYEQYF
TRBV4-1,TRBJ2-7,NA,many,TGCGCCAGCAGCCAAGGACTGGGACGGGTCCACGAGCAGTACTTC,CASSQGLGRVHEQYF
TRBV20-1,TRBJ2-1,NA,many,TGCAGTGCTAGAGACTTCCGGAATCCGTACAATGAGCAGTTCTTC,CSARDFRNPYNEQFF
TRBV20-1,TRBJ2-1,NA,NA,TGCAGTGCTAGAAAGTCTCCCTCCTACAATGAGCAGTTCTTC,CSARKSPSYNEQFF
TRBV5-1,TRBJ2-3,NA,many,TGCGCCAGCAGCTCGGACACGACTAGCACAGATACGCAGTATTTT,CASSSDTTSTDTQYF
TRBV27,TRBJ2-3,NA,few,TGTGCCAGCAGTTGGGCGACGAGCACAGATACGCAGTATTTT,CASSWATSTDTQYF
TRBV28,TRBJ2-2,NA,many,TGTGCCAGCACCCAGGAGGTGAGAAAGAACACCGGGGAGCTGTTTTTT,CASTQEVRKNTGELFF
TRBV7-8,TRBJ1-1,NA,many,TGTGCCAGCAGCTCACCCCCCGGGAGGATGAACACTGAAGCTTTCTTT,CASSSPPGRMNTEAFF
TRBV6-5,TRBJ1-5,NA,few,TGTGCCAGCAGTTACTCGATTCAACAGCCCCAGCATTTT,CASSYSIQQPQHF
TRBV28,TRBJ2-5,TRBD1,many,TGTGCCAGCAGGCCCCGGACAGGTCAAGAGACCCAGTACTTC,CASRPRTGQETQYF
TRBV14,TRBJ1-1,TRBD1,many,TGTGCCAGCAGCCACCCAACAGGGGTTTGGACTGAAGCTTTCTTT,CASSHPTGVWTEAFF
TRBV7-2,TRBJ2-7,NA,many,TGTGCCAGCAGCTTAAGACAGGTAAACTACGAGCAGTACTTC,CASSLRQVNYEQYF
TRBV20-1,TRBJ1-2,TRBD1,many,TGCAGTGCTAGAGAGTGGGACAGCGACTATGGCTACACCTTC,CSAREWDSDYGYTF
TRBV19,TRBJ2-7,NA,NA,TGTGCCAGTAGTATTTTAGGGCATGGCTCCTACGAGCAGTACTTC,CASSILGHGSYEQYF
TRBV30,TRBJ1-1,NA,many,TGTGCCTGGAGTGTTTCCGGCACTGAAGCTTTCTTT,CAWSVSGTEAFF
TRBV9,TRBJ1-5,NA,many,TGTGCCAGCAGCGTGGGCGGCACAACGGGACAGCCCCAGCATTTT,CASSVGGTTGQPQHF
TRBV6-1,TRBJ1-1,NA,many,TGTGCCAGCAGTTCGACTAGGGGGGAAGCTTTATTT,CASSSTRGEALF
TRBV19,TRBJ1-5,NA,many,TGTGCCACCCTGGGGAGGTCGGCAGCTAATCAGCCCCAGCATTTT,CATLGRSAANQPQHF
TRBV5-1,TRBJ2-6,NA,many,TGCGCCAGCAGCTTGCAGGGGTCGAACTCTGGGGCCAACGTCCTGACTTTC,CASSLQGSNSGANVLTF
TRBV12-3/TRBV12-4,TRBJ1-2,TRBD1,many,TGTGCCAGCAGTTTAATGCAGGGGCGGGTGGACAGGGGGCACTATGGCTACACCTTC,CASSLMQGRVDRGHYGYTF